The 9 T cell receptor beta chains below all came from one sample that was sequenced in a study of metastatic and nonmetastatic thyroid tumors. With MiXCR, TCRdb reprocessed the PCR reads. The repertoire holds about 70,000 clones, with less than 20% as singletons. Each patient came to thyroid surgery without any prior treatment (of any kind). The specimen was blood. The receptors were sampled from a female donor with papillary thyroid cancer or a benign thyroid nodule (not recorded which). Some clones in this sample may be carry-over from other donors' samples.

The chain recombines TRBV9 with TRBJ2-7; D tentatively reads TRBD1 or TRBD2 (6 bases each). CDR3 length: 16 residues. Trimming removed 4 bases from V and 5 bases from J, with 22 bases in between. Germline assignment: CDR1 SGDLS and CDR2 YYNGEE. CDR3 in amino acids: CASSSGGGMIVNEQYF. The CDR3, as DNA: TGTGCCAGCAGCTCCGGGGGCGGGATGATAGTCAACGAGCAGTACTTC.

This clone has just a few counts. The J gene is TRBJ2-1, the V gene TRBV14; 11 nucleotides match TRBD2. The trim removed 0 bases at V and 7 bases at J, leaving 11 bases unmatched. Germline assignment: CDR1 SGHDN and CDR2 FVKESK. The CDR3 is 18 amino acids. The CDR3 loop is CASSQEGFSGRAGNEQFF. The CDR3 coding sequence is TGTGCCAGCAGCCAAGAAGGGTTTAGCGGGAGGGCCGGAAATGAGCAGTTCTTC. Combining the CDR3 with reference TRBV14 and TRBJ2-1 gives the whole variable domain EAGVTQFPSHSVIEKGQTVTLRCDPISGHDNLYWYRRVMGKEIKFLLHFVKESKQDESGMPNNRFLAERTGGTYSTLKVQPAELEDSGVYFCASSQEGFSGRAGNEQFFGPGTRLTVL.

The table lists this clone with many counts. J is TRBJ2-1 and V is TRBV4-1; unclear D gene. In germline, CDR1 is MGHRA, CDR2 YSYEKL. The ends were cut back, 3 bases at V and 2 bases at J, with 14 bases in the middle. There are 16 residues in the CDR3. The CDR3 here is CASSHLDGPTYNEQFF. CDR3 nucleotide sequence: TGCGCCAGCAGCCACCTGGACGGGCCGACCTACAATGAGCAGTTCTTC.

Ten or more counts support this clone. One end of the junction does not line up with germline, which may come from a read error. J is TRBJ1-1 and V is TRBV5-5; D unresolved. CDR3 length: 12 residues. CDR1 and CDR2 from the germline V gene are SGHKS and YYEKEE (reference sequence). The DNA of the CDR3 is TGTGCCAGCAGCTTGGTATTAGGTCCTATGGAGTTT. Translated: CASSLVLGPMEF.

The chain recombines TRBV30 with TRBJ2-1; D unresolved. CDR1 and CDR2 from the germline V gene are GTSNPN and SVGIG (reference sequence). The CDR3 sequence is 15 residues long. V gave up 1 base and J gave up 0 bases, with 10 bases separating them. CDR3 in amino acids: CAWSESAYSYNEQFF. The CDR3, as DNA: TGTGCCTGGAGTGAATCGGCCTACTCCTACAATGAGCAGTTCTTC.

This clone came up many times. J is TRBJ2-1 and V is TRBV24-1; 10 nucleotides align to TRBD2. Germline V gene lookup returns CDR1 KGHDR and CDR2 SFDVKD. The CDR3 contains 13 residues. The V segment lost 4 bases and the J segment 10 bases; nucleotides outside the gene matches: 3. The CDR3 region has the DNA TGTGCCACCAGTGAAGCGGGAGGGCAAGAGCAGTTCTTC. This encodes CATSEAGGQEQFF.

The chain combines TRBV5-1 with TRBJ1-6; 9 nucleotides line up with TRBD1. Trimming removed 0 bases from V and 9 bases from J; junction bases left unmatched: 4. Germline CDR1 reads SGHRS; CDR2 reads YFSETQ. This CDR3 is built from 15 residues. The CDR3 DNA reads TGCGCCAGCAGCTTGGGGACAGGGGCAGGTTCACCCCTCCACTTT. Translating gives CASSLGTGAGSPLHF.

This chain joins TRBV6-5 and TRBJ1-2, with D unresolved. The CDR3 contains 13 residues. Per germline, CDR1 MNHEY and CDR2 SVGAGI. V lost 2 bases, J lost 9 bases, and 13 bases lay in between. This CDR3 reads CASSYREEDSYTF. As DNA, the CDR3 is TGTGCCAGCAGTTACAGGGAGGAGGATAGCTACACCTTC.

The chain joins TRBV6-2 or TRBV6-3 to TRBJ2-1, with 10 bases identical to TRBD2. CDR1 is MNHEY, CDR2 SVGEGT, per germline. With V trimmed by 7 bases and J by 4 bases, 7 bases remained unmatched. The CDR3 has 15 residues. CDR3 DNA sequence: TGTGCCAGCATATTTGGACTAGCGGATTACAATGAGCAGTTCTTC. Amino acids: CASIFGLADYNEQFF.